This is a list of T cell receptor beta chains from one sample in a study of T cell responses to AZD1222 COVID-19 vaccine. Using immunoSEQ multiplex PCR, the repertoire was profiled, and TCRdb retains in-frame clones only, with some absent. Counted here are approximately 180,000 clones, around 90% occurring once; the ten biggest clones make up less than 3%. Sequencing was performed on peripheral blood, taken on day 0 of AZD1222 vaccination. Receptor source: an adult in good health. Both conserved end residues are part of each CDR3. Fields, in order: V gene, clone size, D gene, J gene, CDR3 protein, CDR3 DNA. The D gene is left open where the match is weak. Clone size is shown for a subset of rows, as once, few, many or a class of expanded clone.

v_call: TRBV12-3/TRBV12-4; clone_size: .; d_call: .; j_call: TRBJ1-2; cdr3_aa: CASLGGLGGYTF; cdr3_nt: TGTGCCAGCCTCGGGGGTTTGGGCGGCTACACCTTC
v_call: TRBV3-1/TRBV3-2; clone_size: .; d_call: TRBD1; j_call: TRBJ1-2; cdr3_aa: CASSLWRQGGYTF; cdr3_nt: TGTGCCAGCAGCCTGTGGAGACAGGGTGGCTACACCTTC
v_call: TRBV10-3; clone_size: .; d_call: TRBD2; j_call: TRBJ2-7; cdr3_aa: CAIRGDPYEQYF; cdr3_nt: TGTGCCATCCGGGGGGACCCCTACGAGCAGTACTTC
v_call: TRBV12-3/TRBV12-4; clone_size: .; d_call: .; j_call: TRBJ1-2; cdr3_aa: CASRDSPGGGYTF; cdr3_nt: TGTGCCAGCAGGGACAGCCCAGGAGGTGGCTACACCTTC
v_call: TRBV7-3; clone_size: .; d_call: .; j_call: TRBJ1-6; cdr3_aa: CASSRTADYNSPLHF; cdr3_nt: TGTGCCAGCAGCCGGACAGCGGATTATAATTCACCCCTCCACTTT
v_call: TRBV19; clone_size: few; d_call: TRBD1; j_call: TRBJ1-2; cdr3_aa: CASSISGQKIYGYTF; cdr3_nt: TGTGCCAGTAGTATTTCGGGACAGAAGATCTATGGCTACACCTTC
v_call: TRBV29-1; clone_size: once; d_call: TRBD2; j_call: TRBJ2-7; cdr3_aa: CSVRLADLSRGEQYF; cdr3_nt: TGCAGCGTAAGACTAGCGGACCTTTCTAGGGGCGAGCAGTACTTC
v_call: TRBV5-1; clone_size: .; d_call: .; j_call: TRBJ1-2; cdr3_aa: CASSGGWGSVWYGYTF; cdr3_nt: TGCGCCAGCAGTGGAGGTTGGGGCAGCGTATGGTATGGCTACACCTTC
v_call: TRBV3-1/TRBV3-2; clone_size: .; d_call: TRBD2; j_call: TRBJ2-3; cdr3_aa: CASRRNSGRAGGTQYF; cdr3_nt: TGTGCCAGCAGGCGGAATAGCGGGAGGGCTGGGGGTACGCAGTATTTT
v_call: TRBV7-9; clone_size: .; d_call: .; j_call: TRBJ1-2; cdr3_aa: CASSQDHRSLDYGYTF; cdr3_nt: TGTGCCAGCAGCCAAGACCACCGCAGTCTCGACTATGGCTACACCTTC
v_call: TRBV30; clone_size: .; d_call: TRBD1; j_call: TRBJ1-2; cdr3_aa: CAWSWTGSAYGYTF; cdr3_nt: TGTGCCTGGAGTTGGACAGGGTCGGCATATGGCTACACCTTC
v_call: TRBV23-1; clone_size: once; d_call: .; j_call: TRBJ2-3; cdr3_aa: CASSQPTDTQYF; cdr3_nt: TGCGCCAGCAGTCAACCCACAGATACGCAGTATTTT
v_call: TRBV7-2; clone_size: .; d_call: .; j_call: TRBJ1-4; cdr3_aa: CASSLAGQFRGEKLFF; cdr3_nt: TGTGCCAGCAGCTTAGCCGGGCAGTTCAGAGGTGAAAAACTGTTTTTT
v_call: TRBV5-5; clone_size: .; d_call: TRBD1; j_call: TRBJ2-7; cdr3_aa: CASRAGTGIYEQYF; cdr3_nt: TGTGCCAGCAGGGCCGGGACAGGGATCTACGAGCAGTACTTC
v_call: TRBV5-1; clone_size: .; d_call: TRBD1; j_call: TRBJ1-2; cdr3_aa: CASSFANRGSGYTF; cdr3_nt: TGCGCCAGCAGCTTTGCGAACAGGGGGTCTGGCTACACCTTC
v_call: TRBV19; clone_size: .; d_call: TRBD2; j_call: TRBJ2-1; cdr3_aa: CASSGTSGYNEQFF; cdr3_nt: TGTGCCAGTAGTGGAACTAGCGGATACAATGAGCAGTTCTTC
v_call: TRBV6-6; clone_size: .; d_call: .; j_call: TRBJ2-7; cdr3_aa: CASSYRSDYPYEQYF; cdr3_nt: TGTGCCAGCAGTTACAGGTCTGACTATCCCTACGAGCAGTACTTC
v_call: TRBV28; clone_size: .; d_call: TRBD1; j_call: TRBJ1-4; cdr3_aa: CASSLWGQGRATNEKLFF; cdr3_nt: TGTGCCAGCAGTTTATGGGGACAGGGGCGGGCAACTAATGAAAAACTGTTTTTT
v_call: TRBV28; clone_size: .; d_call: .; j_call: TRBJ2-2; cdr3_aa: CASTPSGDLATGELFF; cdr3_nt: TGTGCCAGCACCCCGTCCGGGGACTTAGCCACCGGGGAGCTGTTTTTT
v_call: TRBV5-1; clone_size: .; d_call: .; j_call: TRBJ2-7; cdr3_aa: CASSFNEGAGYSEQYF; cdr3_nt: TGCGCCAGCAGCTTTAACGAAGGGGCCGGATATAGTGAGCAGTACTTC
v_call: TRBV2; clone_size: .; d_call: .; j_call: TRBJ1-4; cdr3_aa: CASLGRDQSIANEKLFF; cdr3_nt: TGTGCCAGCTTGGGGAGGGATCAGTCGATAGCTAATGAAAAACTGTTTTTT
v_call: TRBV4-1; clone_size: .; d_call: .; j_call: TRBJ2-3; cdr3_aa: CASSQDYAGLDTQYF; cdr3_nt: TGCGCCAGCAGCCAAGATTATGCAGGACTAGATACGCAGTATTTT
v_call: TRBV9; clone_size: .; d_call: TRBD2; j_call: TRBJ2-2; cdr3_aa: CASSVRHLGLASTGELFF; cdr3_nt: TGTGCCAGCAGCGTCAGACACCTCGGACTAGCTTCCACCGGGGAGCTGTTTTTT
v_call: TRBV5-1; clone_size: .; d_call: .; j_call: TRBJ2-3; cdr3_aa: CASSASTFGDTQYF; cdr3_nt: TGCGCCAGCAGCGCATCAACGTTTGGGGATACGCAGTATTTT
v_call: TRBV19; clone_size: .; d_call: .; j_call: TRBJ1-2; cdr3_aa: CATNPGSRDYGYTF; cdr3_nt: TGTGCCACCAACCCGGGGTCGAGGGACTATGGCTACACCTTC
v_call: TRBV4-2; clone_size: once; d_call: .; j_call: TRBJ1-1; cdr3_aa: CASSQDENTEAFF; cdr3_nt: TGTGCCAGCAGCCAAGATGAGAACACTGAAGCTTTCTTT
v_call: TRBV6-5; clone_size: .; d_call: TRBD1; j_call: TRBJ2-1; cdr3_aa: CASSYSLGQYNEQFF; cdr3_nt: TGTGCCAGCAGTTACTCTTTGGGACAGTACAATGAGCAGTTCTTC
v_call: TRBV12-3/TRBV12-4; clone_size: few; d_call: .; j_call: TRBJ2-7; cdr3_aa: CASSLGLGEQYF; cdr3_nt: TGTGCCAGCAGTTTAGGTTTGGGCGAGCAGTACTTC
v_call: TRBV7-2; clone_size: .; d_call: TRBD2; j_call: TRBJ2-1; cdr3_aa: CASSLAPSGRAGEQFF; cdr3_nt: TGTGCCAGCAGCTTAGCGCCGAGCGGGAGGGCCGGGGAGCAGTTCTTC
v_call: TRBV29-1; clone_size: .; d_call: .; j_call: TRBJ2-3; cdr3_aa: CSVSPGGLRTDTQYF; cdr3_nt: TGCAGCGTTAGCCCAGGGGGGCTGCGCACAGATACGCAGTATTTT
v_call: TRBV19; clone_size: once; d_call: TRBD2; j_call: TRBJ2-3; cdr3_aa: CASSPTSGRSRGTDTQYF; cdr3_nt: TGTGCCAGTAGTCCCACTAGCGGGAGGAGTCGGGGCACAGATACGCAGTATTTT
v_call: TRBV4-1; clone_size: .; d_call: TRBD2; j_call: TRBJ2-1; cdr3_aa: CASSQVGLAGYNEQFF; cdr3_nt: TGCGCCAGCAGCCAAGTCGGACTAGCGGGTTACAATGAGCAGTTCTTC
v_call: TRBV6-5; clone_size: .; d_call: .; j_call: TRBJ1-5; cdr3_aa: CASTGTVSNQPQHF; cdr3_nt: TGTGCCAGCACTGGAACAGTTAGCAATCAGCCCCAGCATTTT
v_call: TRBV25-1; clone_size: .; d_call: .; j_call: TRBJ1-4; cdr3_aa: CASSRGAIFNEKLFF; cdr3_nt: TGTGCCAGCAGTCGGGGGGCCATTTTCAATGAAAAACTGTTTTTT
v_call: TRBV18; clone_size: once; d_call: .; j_call: TRBJ2-7; cdr3_aa: CASSPKGFNEQYF; cdr3_nt: TGTGCCAGCTCACCAAAGGGTTTCAACGAGCAGTACTTC
v_call: TRBV6-1; clone_size: .; d_call: .; j_call: TRBJ1-5; cdr3_aa: CASSEAVNQPQHF; cdr3_nt: TGTGCCAGCAGTGAAGCAGTTAATCAGCCCCAGCATTTT
v_call: TRBV30; clone_size: .; d_call: TRBD2; j_call: TRBJ2-2; cdr3_aa: CAWSVSPSGNTGELFF; cdr3_nt: TGTGCCTGGAGTGTAAGCCCTAGCGGAAACACCGGGGAGCTGTTTTTT
v_call: TRBV4-1; clone_size: .; d_call: TRBD2; j_call: TRBJ2-3; cdr3_aa: CASSQEWTSGTTDTQYF; cdr3_nt: TGCGCCAGCAGCCAAGAGTGGACTAGCGGGACCACAGATACGCAGTATTTT
v_call: TRBV6-5; clone_size: .; d_call: .; j_call: TRBJ1-1; cdr3_aa: CASTPGLGNTEAFF; cdr3_nt: TGTGCCAGCACCCCGGGGTTAGGGAACACTGAAGCTTTCTTT
v_call: TRBV28; clone_size: .; d_call: TRBD1; j_call: TRBJ1-1; cdr3_aa: CASSPDRPLGAFF; cdr3_nt: TGTGCCAGCAGCCCGGACAGGCCGCTCGGTGCTTTCTTT
v_call: TRBV4-1; clone_size: .; d_call: TRBD1; j_call: TRBJ1-2; cdr3_aa: CASSLPGQGARGYTF; cdr3_nt: TGCGCCAGCAGCTTACCCGGACAGGGGGCGCGCGGCTACACCTTC
v_call: TRBV19; clone_size: .; d_call: TRBD2; j_call: TRBJ2-1; cdr3_aa: CASSIDLTSGPYNEQFF; cdr3_nt: TGTGCCAGTAGTATAGACCTCACTAGCGGACCTTACAATGAGCAGTTCTTC
v_call: TRBV6-5; clone_size: .; d_call: TRBD2; j_call: TRBJ2-7; cdr3_aa: CASSYSLAEAYEQYF; cdr3_nt: TGTGCCAGCAGTTACTCGCTAGCGGAAGCTTACGAGCAGTACTTC
v_call: TRBV11-2; clone_size: .; d_call: TRBD2; j_call: TRBJ2-3; cdr3_aa: CASTLGTSSSTDTQYF; cdr3_nt: TGTGCCAGCACCCTGGGGACTAGCTCTAGCACAGATACGCAGTATTTT
v_call: TRBV6-5; clone_size: .; d_call: .; j_call: TRBJ2-7; cdr3_aa: CASFAARGSGGKQYF; cdr3_nt: TGTGCCAGCTTTGCAGCCCGGGGGTCCGGGGGCAAGCAGTACTTC
v_call: TRBV28; clone_size: once; d_call: .; j_call: TRBJ2-3; cdr3_aa: CASSSGLDTQYF; cdr3_nt: TGTGCCAGCAGTTCGGGCTTGGATACGCAGTATTTT
v_call: TRBV12-3/TRBV12-4; clone_size: .; d_call: TRBD1; j_call: TRBJ1-2; cdr3_aa: CASSPRQGSGYTF; cdr3_nt: TGTGCCAGCAGCCCTCGACAGGGAAGCGGCTACACCTTC
v_call: TRBV6-1; clone_size: few; d_call: .; j_call: TRBJ1-2; cdr3_aa: CASSATLRTENYGYTF; cdr3_nt: TGTGCCAGCAGTGCTACCCTACGGACAGAGAACTATGGCTACACCTTC
v_call: TRBV7-9; clone_size: .; d_call: .; j_call: TRBJ2-2; cdr3_aa: CASSLGLSTGELFF; cdr3_nt: TGTGCCAGCAGCTTAGGATTGAGCACCGGGGAGCTGTTTTTT
v_call: TRBV30; clone_size: .; d_call: TRBD1; j_call: TRBJ2-1; cdr3_aa: CAGFSDREKWNEQFF; cdr3_nt: TGTGCCGGGTTCTCGGACAGGGAAAAATGGAATGAGCAGTTCTTC
v_call: TRBV5-1; clone_size: .; d_call: TRBD1; j_call: TRBJ1-2; cdr3_aa: CASSPEGQSIYGYTF; cdr3_nt: TGCGCCAGCAGCCCCGAGGGACAGTCCATCTATGGCTACACCTTC
v_call: TRBV13; clone_size: .; d_call: TRBD1; j_call: TRBJ1-1; cdr3_aa: CASSLGAGGPGTEAFF; cdr3_nt: TGTGCCAGCAGCTTAGGGGCAGGGGGGCCTGGGACTGAAGCTTTCTTT